This T cell receptor beta chain stems from a study of T cell repertoires in cytomegalovirus infection. As for this clonotype: Its antigen remains unknown.

The ends lost 4 bases at V and 2 bases at J; junction bases unmatched: 13. From germline, CDR1 is MNHNS and CDR2 SASEGT. The CDR3 contains 17 residues. TCRdb itself ran the reads through MiXCR, one entry per CDR3 protein. The sample shows tens of thousands of distinct CDR3 sequences, 15% to 25% of them seen only once. This chain connects TRBV6-1 to TRBJ2-5; 7 nucleotides align to TRBD2. The sequence was collected from a human donor in good health (CMV status not recorded). Some clones in this sample may be carry-over from other donors' samples. Sequenced here: CD8+ T cells from cultured PBMCs, sampled from culture after CMV antigen stimulation. The CDR3 here is CASSGLLGGAGQETQYF. As DNA, the CDR3 is TGTGCCAGCAGTGGTCTCCTGGGGGGAGCGGGGCAAGAGACCCAGTACTTC.